This T cell receptor (beta chain) was found in a study of shared clonotypes between healthy human individuals. Study summary: Each donor's CD8 memory used one plate, CD8 naive two, each CD4 subset three. Study conclusions and caveats: The four-donor shared clonotypes exceeded non-shared clonotypes in generation probability, with non-shared ones scoring lower. Sharing across a few donors was seen in roughly 5% of naive CD4 clonotypes.

Details on this clone: What it binds is not known.

Samples underwent the assay at deep level. Sequenced by immunoSEQ multiplex PCR; TCRdb stores in-frame clones only, minus some. Of some 2.4 million clones listed, 80% to 95% are singletons. CDR1 and CDR2 from the germline V gene are MDHEN and SYDVKM. The CDR3 consists of 15 residues. Deletions cut 2 bases from V and 10 bases from J, with 18 bases between. This receptor was obtained from a man aged 18 to 30 in good health. Some clones in this sample may be carry-over from other donors' samples. The sequenced sample was naive CD4+ T cells from PBMCs. Specified subset: CD45RA+ positively selected. This rearrangement joins TRBV28 to TRBJ2-1; tentatively, D is TRBD1 or TRBD2 (5 bases each). Here the CDR3 reads CASSLPPGTRGEQFF. The CDR3 DNA reads as TGTGCCAGCAGTTTACCTCCCGGGACCAGAGGGGAGCAGTTCTTC.